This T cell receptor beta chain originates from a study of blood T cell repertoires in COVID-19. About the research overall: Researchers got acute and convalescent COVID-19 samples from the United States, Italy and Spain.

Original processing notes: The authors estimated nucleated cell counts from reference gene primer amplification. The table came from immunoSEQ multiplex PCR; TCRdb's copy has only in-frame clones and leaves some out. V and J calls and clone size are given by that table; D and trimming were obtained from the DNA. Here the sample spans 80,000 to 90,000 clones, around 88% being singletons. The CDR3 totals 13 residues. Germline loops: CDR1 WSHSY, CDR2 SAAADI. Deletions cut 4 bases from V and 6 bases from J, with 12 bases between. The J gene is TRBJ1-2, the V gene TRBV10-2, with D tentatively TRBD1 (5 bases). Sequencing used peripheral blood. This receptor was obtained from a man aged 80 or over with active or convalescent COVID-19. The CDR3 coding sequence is TGCGCCAGCAGTGCGAGCAGGGTGGATGGCTACACCTTC. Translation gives CASSASRVDGYTF.